This TCR beta chain appears in the sequencing data of a study of PD-1 blockade in classical Hodgkin lymphoma. Study-level points and caveats: Newly diagnosed patients reportedly had lower baseline TCR diversity than healthy donors. Patients with a complete response exhibited baseline diversity comparable to newly diagnosed patients. CD4+ TCR diversity rose significantly by C4D1, and CD8+ TCR diversity did not.

Described time point: cycle 4 day 1 (C4D1), after more than five weeks of nivolumab. With no exception, relapse followed autologous stem cell transplantation in all patients, and brentuximab vedotin exposure varied. The best responses consisted of complete response, partial response or progressive disease. Turning to this clone: Its antigen is currently unknown. This specimen includes other DNA sequences encoding the same CDR3.

The table came from immunoSEQ multiplex PCR; TCRdb's copy has only in-frame clones and leaves some out. The table lists roughly 56,000 clones, 87% of them singletons. CDR1 and CDR2 from the germline V gene are SGHTA and FQGTGA. The J segment lost 0 bases and the V segment lost 5 bases, leaving 3 bases of the junction unmatched. There are 15 residues in the CDR3. This TCR derives from a human donor with classical Hodgkin lymphoma. The chain has TRBV7-3 and TRBJ2-1; 8 bases match TRBD2. Sequenced material: peripheral blood mononuclear cells (PBMCs), taken before the fourth cycle of nivolumab. The CDR3 is CASSPTSGSYNEQFF. The CDR3 region has the DNA TGTGCCAGCAGCCCAACTAGCGGCTCCTACAATGAGCAGTTCTTC.